Listed here is a single TCR beta chain. Only in-frame clones appear in the TCRdb table, and some are missing; sequencing was by immunoSEQ multiplex PCR. The sample includes 150,000 to 200,000 clones, about 88% of them seen just once. The CDR3 loop spans 16 amino acids. V dropped 6 bases and J dropped 5; count of bases not matched to a gene: 12. CDR1 is LNHDA, CDR2 SQIVND, per germline (reference sequence). The data are from a study of cytotoxic CD8 clonotypes in ibrutinib-treated CLL. This TCR came from a human donor with chronic lymphocytic leukemia. This chain links TRBV19 with TRBJ1-1; 10 bases are shared with TRBD1. Here the sequenced sample was PBMCs, taken at disease progression, from a patient treated with ibrutinib. CDR3 DNA sequence: TGTGCCAGTAGCCGGACAGGGGGTTTCAGTGGGACTGAAGCTTTCTTT. This encodes CASSRTGGFSGTEAFF.